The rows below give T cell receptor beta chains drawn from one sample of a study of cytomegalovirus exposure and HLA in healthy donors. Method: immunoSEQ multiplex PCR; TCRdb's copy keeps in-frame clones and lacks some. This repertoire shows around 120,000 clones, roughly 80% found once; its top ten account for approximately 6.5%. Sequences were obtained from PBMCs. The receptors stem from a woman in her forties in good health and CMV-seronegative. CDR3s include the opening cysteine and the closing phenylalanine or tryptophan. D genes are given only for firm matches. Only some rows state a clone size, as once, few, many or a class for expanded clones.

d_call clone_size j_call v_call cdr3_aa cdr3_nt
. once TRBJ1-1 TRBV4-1 CASSQGPPNTEAFF TGCGCCAGCAGCCAGGGCCCACCCAACACTGAAGCTTTCTTT
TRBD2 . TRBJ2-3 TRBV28 CASSGSTSGRDTQYF TGTGCCAGCAGTGGATCGACTAGCGGGCGAGATACGCAGTATTTT
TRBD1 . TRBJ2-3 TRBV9 CASSDNPGQGADTQYF TGTGCCAGCAGTGACAACCCGGGACAGGGAGCAGATACGCAGTATTTT
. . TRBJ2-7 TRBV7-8 CASSLGIQGHEQYF TGTGCCAGCAGCTTAGGCATACAGGGCCACGAGCAGTACTTC
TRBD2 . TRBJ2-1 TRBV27 CASSNLAGGLLGYNEQFF TGTGCCAGCAGTAACCTAGCGGGAGGGCTCCTCGGGTACAATGAGCAGTTCTTC
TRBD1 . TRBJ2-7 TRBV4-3 CASSQGDSSSYEQYF TGCGCCAGCAGCCAAGGGGACAGCAGCTCCTACGAGCAGTACTTC
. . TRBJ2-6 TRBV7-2 CASSLVVGAGANVLTF TGTGCCAGCAGCTTAGTTGTTGGAGCTGGGGCCAACGTCCTGACTTTC
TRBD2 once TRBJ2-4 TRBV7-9 CASSSTSGNIQYF TGTGCCAGCAGCTCGACTAGCGGAAACATTCAGTACTTC
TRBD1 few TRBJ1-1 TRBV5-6 CASSWDRNTEAFF TGTGCCAGCAGCTGGGACAGGAACACTGAAGCTTTCTTT
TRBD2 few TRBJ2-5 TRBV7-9 CASSLPSGSVLETQYF TGTGCCAGCAGCTTACCGAGCGGGAGCGTCTTAGAGACCCAGTACTTC
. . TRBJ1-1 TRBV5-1 CASSSRMMTEAFF TGCGCCAGCAGCTCCAGGATGATGACTGAAGCTTTCTTT
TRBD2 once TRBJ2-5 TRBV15 CATSRDRLAGGETQYF TGTGCCACCAGCAGAGATCGGTTAGCGGGAGGAGAGACCCAGTACTTC
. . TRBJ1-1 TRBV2 CASSEYEVVIF TGTGCCAGCAGTGAATATGAGGTCGTAATTTTT
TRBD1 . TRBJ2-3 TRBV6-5 CASRDRDTDTQYF TGTGCCAGCCGGGACAGGGACACAGATACGCAGTATTTT
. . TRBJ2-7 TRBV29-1 CSVEERFGGYEQYF TGCAGCGTTGAAGAACGGTTCGGGGGTTACGAGCAGTACTTC
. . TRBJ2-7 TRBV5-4 CASSLGGTTREIEQYF TGTGCCAGCAGCTTGGGGGGGACAACAAGGGAGATAGAGCAGTACTTC
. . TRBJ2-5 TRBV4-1 CASSPGTLETQYF TGCGCCAGCAGCCCCGGGACATTAGAGACCCAGTACTTC
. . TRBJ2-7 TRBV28 CASSNEDSLRQYF TGTGCCAGCTCCAACGAGGACAGCCTAAGACAGTACTTC
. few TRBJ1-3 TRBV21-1 CASFVQTGNTIYF TGTGCCAGCTTTGTACAGACTGGAAACACCATATATTTT
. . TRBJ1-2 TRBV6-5 CASTFAYGYTF TGTGCCAGCACCTTCGCGTATGGCTACACCTTC
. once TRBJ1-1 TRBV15 CATIRGVGGDTRAFF TGTGCCACCATACGGGGGGTAGGGGGTGACACTAGAGCTTTCTTT
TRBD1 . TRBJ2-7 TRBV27 CASSLGQGGEQYF TGTGCCAGCAGTTTAGGACAGGGGGGCGAGCAGTACTTC
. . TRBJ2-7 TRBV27 CASSPSWGEFHEQYF TGTGCCAGCAGCCCAAGTTGGGGGGAATTCCACGAGCAGTACTTC
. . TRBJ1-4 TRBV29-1 CSVQEARQSELFF TGCAGCGTTCAAGAAGCCCGACAGTCCGAACTGTTTTTT
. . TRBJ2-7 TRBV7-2 CASSPQEGEQYF TGTGCCAGCAGCCCACAGGAGGGCGAGCAGTACTTC
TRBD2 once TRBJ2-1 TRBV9 CASSVLSGRAGYNEQFF TGTGCCAGCAGCGTACTTAGCGGGAGGGCCGGCTACAATGAGCAGTTCTTC
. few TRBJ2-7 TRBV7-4 CASSLLRGLGAWQYF TGTGCCAGCAGCTTATTGCGGGGGCTCGGGGCATGGCAGTACTTC
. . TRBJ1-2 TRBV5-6 CASSLDSLYGYTF TGTGCCAGCAGCTTGGACAGCCTCTATGGCTACACCTTC
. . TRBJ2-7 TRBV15 CATSRDLATSYEQYF TGTGCCACCAGCAGAGATCTGGCAACCTCCTACGAGCAGTACTTC
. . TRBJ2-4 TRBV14 CASSRTGLRENRDVKQKNSQYF TGTGCCAGCAGCCGTACAGGGTTAAGAGAGAATAGAGATGTCAAACAAAAAAACAGTCAGTACTTC
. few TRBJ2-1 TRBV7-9 CASSLASGEQFF TGTGCCAGCAGCTTAGCTAGCGGAGAGCAGTTCTTC
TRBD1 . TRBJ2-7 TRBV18 CASSPGTGGQYF TGTGCCAGCTCACCCGGGACAGGCGGGCAGTACTTC
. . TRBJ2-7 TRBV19 CASSIAAGPYEQYF TGTGCCAGTAGTATAGCTGCAGGGCCCTACGAGCAGTACTTC
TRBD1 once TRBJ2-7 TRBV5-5 CASSLGQGKWNEQYF TGTGCCAGCAGCTTAGGACAGGGAAAGTGGAACGAGCAGTACTTC
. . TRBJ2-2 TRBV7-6 CASSFIPRGTGELFF TGTGCCAGCAGCTTCATACCCCGGGGCACCGGGGAGCTGTTTTTT
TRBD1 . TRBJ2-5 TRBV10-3 CATKDRGLGETQYF TGTGCCACTAAAGACAGGGGGCTGGGAGAGACCCAGTACTTC
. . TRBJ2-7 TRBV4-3 CASSQSDSYEQYF TGCGCCAGCAGCCAATCGGACAGCTACGAGCAGTACTTC
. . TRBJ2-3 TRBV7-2 CASSPSGRMDTQYF TGTGCCAGCAGCCCCAGCGGGCGAATGGATACGCAGTATTTT
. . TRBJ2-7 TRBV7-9 CSSSLPQSGEQYF TGTTCCAGCAGCTTACCCCAGAGCGGCGAGCAGTACTTC
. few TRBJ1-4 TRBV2 CASSESEGKLFF TGTGCCAGCAGTGAATCGGAGGGAAAACTGTTTTTT
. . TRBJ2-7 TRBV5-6 CASSGGAQAYEQYF TGTGCCAGCAGTGGGGGGGCCCAAGCCTACGAGCAGTACTTC
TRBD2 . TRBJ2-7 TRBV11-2 CASSLLADTFNEQYF TGTGCCAGCAGCTTACTAGCGGATACATTCAACGAGCAGTACTTC
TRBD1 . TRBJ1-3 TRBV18 CASSPTRTGNGNTIYF TGTGCCAGCTCACCAACCCGGACAGGGAACGGAAACACCATATATTTT
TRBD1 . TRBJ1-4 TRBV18 CASSPQTGGNREKLFF TGTGCCAGCTCACCACAGACAGGGGGGAATCGGGAAAAACTGTTTTTT
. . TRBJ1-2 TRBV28 CASSYGAGDYTF TGTGCCAGCAGTTATGGAGCGGGGGACTACACCTTC
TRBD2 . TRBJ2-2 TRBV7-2 CASSPRLAGEGTGELFF TGTGCCAGCAGCCCTAGACTAGCGGGAGAGGGCACCGGGGAGCTGTTTTTT
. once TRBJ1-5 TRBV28 CASNSGGADQPQHF TGTGCCAGCAATTCTGGGGGCGCGGATCAGCCCCAGCATTTT
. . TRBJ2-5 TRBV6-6 CASSYSRQETQYF TGTGCCAGCAGTTACTCGAGGCAAGAGACCCAGTACTTC
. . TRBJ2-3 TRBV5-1 CASLPRGGTRTDTQYF TGCGCCAGCCTTCCGAGGGGGGGCACCCGCACAGATACGCAGTATTTT
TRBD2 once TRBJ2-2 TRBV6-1 CASSEAGGTGELFF TGTGCCAGCAGTGAAGCGGGAGGGACCGGGGAGCTGTTTTTT
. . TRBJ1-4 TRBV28 CASSLGTAGANEKLFF TGTGCCAGCAGCCTGGGAACTGCAGGGGCTAATGAAAAACTGTTTTTT
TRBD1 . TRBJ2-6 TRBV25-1 CASSERDRSGANGLTF TGTGCCAGCAGTGAACGGGACAGGTCTGGGGCCAACGGCCTGACTTTC
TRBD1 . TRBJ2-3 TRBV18 CASSPGTGPDTQYF TGTGCCAGCTCACCAGGGACAGGTCCAGATACGCAGTATTTT